Listed below are T cell receptor beta chains from one sample, sequenced in a study of T cell responses to AZD1222 COVID-19 vaccine. Data came from immunoSEQ multiplex PCR; TCRdb stores just in-frame clones and leaves some out. Of about 78,000 clones in the sample, about 90% were seen once. Sequencing was performed on peripheral blood, taken on day 0 of AZD1222 vaccination. The receptors come from an adult in good health. CDR3s include the opening cysteine and the closing phenylalanine or tryptophan. The order of the fields is clone size, CDR3 length, D gene, J gene, V gene, CDR3 DNA, CDR3 protein. A D gene is named only where the DNA matches it firmly. Clone size is not always given. Where it is, it says once, few, many or a class for expanded clones.

abundance: NA
len: 14
d_gene: TRBD1
j_gene: TRBJ2-7
v_gene: TRBV28
CDR3nt: TGTGCCAGCCGAGGGACAGGGAGGGTCTACGAGCAGTACTTC
CDR3aa: CASRGTGRVYEQYF

abundance: NA
len: 12
d_gene: NA
j_gene: TRBJ1-2
v_gene: TRBV11-2
CDR3nt: TGTGCCAGCAGCGAGTTTAACTATGGCTACACCTTC
CDR3aa: CASSEFNYGYTF

abundance: NA
len: 16
d_gene: NA
j_gene: TRBJ1-6
v_gene: TRBV7-2
CDR3nt: TGTGCCAGCAGCCGGGGGGCCAGCTCCTATAATTCACCCCTCCACTTT
CDR3aa: CASSRGASSYNSPLHF

abundance: NA
len: 15
d_gene: NA
j_gene: TRBJ1-3
v_gene: TRBV9
CDR3nt: TGTGCCAGCAGCGTAGGCATTGAGGTGGGAAACACCATATATTTT
CDR3aa: CASSVGIEVGNTIYF

abundance: NA
len: 16
d_gene: TRBD2
j_gene: TRBJ2-7
v_gene: TRBV14
CDR3nt: TGTGCCAGCAGCCAAGTAGCGGGAGGCTTCTCCTACGAGCAGTACTTC
CDR3aa: CASSQVAGGFSYEQYF

abundance: NA
len: 14
d_gene: NA
j_gene: TRBJ1-2
v_gene: TRBV7-2
CDR3nt: TGTGCCAGCAGCTTAGCTTCGACAGGTGTCGGCTACACCTTC
CDR3aa: CASSLASTGVGYTF

abundance: NA
len: 16
d_gene: NA
j_gene: TRBJ2-1
v_gene: TRBV6-5
CDR3nt: TGTGCCAGCAGTTACTCATCTGTACTAGGCGGCAATGAGCAGTTCTTC
CDR3aa: CASSYSSVLGGNEQFF

abundance: NA
len: 15
d_gene: NA
j_gene: TRBJ2-7
v_gene: TRBV5-1
CDR3nt: TGCGCCAGCAGCTTCCTGCGGGCAGGGCAAGACGAGCAGTACTTC
CDR3aa: CASSFLRAGQDEQYF

abundance: NA
len: 16
d_gene: TRBD1
j_gene: TRBJ2-7
v_gene: TRBV29-1
CDR3nt: TGCAGCGTTGAGGGGAAGTGGGACAGGGGGTATGGGGAGCAGTACTTC
CDR3aa: CSVEGKWDRGYGEQYF

abundance: NA
len: 14
d_gene: NA
j_gene: TRBJ2-7
v_gene: TRBV27
CDR3nt: TGTGCCAGCAGTCCCGGCAGGGGGGTCTACGAGCAGTACTTC
CDR3aa: CASSPGRGVYEQYF

abundance: NA
len: 14
d_gene: NA
j_gene: TRBJ2-3
v_gene: TRBV5-1
CDR3nt: TGCGCCAGCAGCTCAGGGGATGGGACAGATACGCAGTATTTT
CDR3aa: CASSSGDGTDTQYF

abundance: NA
len: 18
d_gene: NA
j_gene: TRBJ1-2
v_gene: TRBV3-1/TRBV3-2
CDR3nt: TGTGCCAGCAGCCAAGATCTCGTTGACAGGCATATTAACTATGGCTACACCTTC
CDR3aa: CASSQDLVDRHINYGYTF

abundance: NA
len: 12
d_gene: NA
j_gene: TRBJ1-5
v_gene: TRBV2
CDR3nt: TGTGCCAGCAGTGATCGGGGTCAGCCCCAGCATTTT
CDR3aa: CASSDRGQPQHF

abundance: once
len: 15
d_gene: TRBD1
j_gene: TRBJ1-3
v_gene: TRBV6-5
CDR3nt: TGTGCCAGCAGCCCCGGACAGGGGGCGGGAAACACCATATATTTT
CDR3aa: CASSPGQGAGNTIYF

abundance: NA
len: 13
d_gene: NA
j_gene: TRBJ1-4
v_gene: TRBV5-4
CDR3nt: TGTGCCAGCAAAGACCTTCAGGGTGAAAAACTGTTTTTT
CDR3aa: CASKDLQGEKLFF

abundance: NA
len: 15
d_gene: TRBD1
j_gene: TRBJ1-1
v_gene: TRBV7-8
CDR3nt: TGTGCCAGCAGCTTAGCGGGACAGGGGGTCACTGAAGCTTTCTTT
CDR3aa: CASSLAGQGVTEAFF